Listed below are T cell receptor beta chains from one sample, sequenced in a study of CD8+ T cells in alopecia areata. Method: immunoSEQ multiplex PCR; TCRdb's copy keeps in-frame clones and lacks some. The sample contains some 20,000 clones, roughly 60% of which appear only once. The source material was CD4+ Tregs sorted from blood. These receptors all come from a human donor with alopecia areata. The CDR3 runs from the conserved cysteine through the conserved F or W. The D gene is left open where the match is weak. Size tells how often a clone was seen (once, few, many) or the class of an expanded clone, and some rows leave it out.

J gene | V gene | clone size | D gene | CDR3 length | CDR3 protein | CDR3 DNA
TRBJ2-7 | TRBV28 | . | . | 12 | CASSLSVREQYF | TGTGCCAGCAGTTTATCGGTTCGCGAGCAGTACTTC
TRBJ2-1 | TRBV28 | . | . | 18 | CASSLMGSPPYSYNEQFF | TGTGCCAGCAGTTTGATGGGTAGCCCCCCATACTCCTACAATGAGCAGTTCTTC
TRBJ1-1 | TRBV29-1 | . | . | 14 | CSAAIGTGLTEAFF | TGCAGCGCTGCTATCGGCACAGGGCTGACTGAAGCTTTCTTT
TRBJ2-1 | TRBV19 | . | . | 14 | CASSMGTVYNEQFF | TGTGCCAGTAGTATGGGTACAGTCTACAATGAGCAGTTCTTC
TRBJ1-1 | TRBV5-6 | . | . | 17 | CASSFFELVAGYTEAFF | TGTGCCAGCAGCTTTTTCGAGTTGGTGGCCGGGTACACTGAAGCTTTCTTT
TRBJ2-7 | TRBV7-2 | few | TRBD1 | 14 | CASSLAGQSYEQYF | TGTGCCAGCAGCTTAGCGGGACAGTCCTACGAGCAGTACTTC
TRBJ2-3 | TRBV5-1 | . | . | 13 | CASSWRRADTQYF | TGCGCCAGCAGCTGGAGGAGGGCAGATACGCAGTATTTT
TRBJ1-5 | TRBV4-1 | once | . | 14 | CASRPGTGDLPQHF | TGCGCCAGCAGACCTGGGACGGGCGATTTGCCCCAGCATTTT
TRBJ1-4 | TRBV23-1 | few | . | 15 | CASSPVRGSNEKLFF | TGCGCCAGCAGTCCCGTCCGGGGGAGTAATGAAAAACTGTTTTTT
TRBJ2-7 | TRBV12-5 | . | . | 12 | CASGGSSYEQYF | TGTGCTAGTGGGGGGAGCTCCTACGAGCAGTACTTC
TRBJ2-7 | TRBV5-1 | . | TRBD1 | 14 | CASSLGRGPDEQYF | TGCGCCAGCAGCTTGGGCAGGGGGCCCGACGAGCAGTACTTC
TRBJ2-7 | TRBV7-2 | . | . | 16 | CASSQGTGRGTYEQYF | TGTGCCAGCAGCCAGGGCACCGGTCGAGGGACCTACGAGCAGTACTTC
TRBJ2-4 | TRBV23-1 | . | . | 16 | CASSHRQSGPLNIQYF | TGCGCCAGCAGTCATCGTCAATCGGGACCGCTGAACATTCAGTACTTC
TRBJ1-2 | TRBV7-8 | . | TRBD1 | 15 | CASSLGGQGSHGYTF | TGTGCCAGCAGCTTAGGGGGACAGGGGAGTCATGGCTACACCTTC
TRBJ2-7 | TRBV29-1 | . | . | 15 | CSVARFGRRAGEQYF | TGCAGCGTTGCGAGGTTCGGGCGGAGGGCTGGCGAGCAGTACTTC
TRBJ1-1 | TRBV9 | . | . | 14 | CASSVGSLNTEAFF | TGTGCCAGCAGCGTGGGGTCCTTGAACACTGAAGCTTTCTTT
TRBJ2-7 | TRBV5-1 | . | . | 14 | CASRKSDGSYEQYF | TGCGCCAGCAGGAAGAGTGACGGATCCTACGAGCAGTACTTC
TRBJ2-7 | TRBV10-3 | . | TRBD1 | 14 | CASQDRELSYEQYF | TGTGCCTCGCAGGACAGGGAGCTCTCCTACGAGCAGTACTTC
TRBJ2-7 | TRBV16 | . | . | 12 | CASSQSAGEQYF | TGTGCCAGCAGCCAATCGGCAGGGGAGCAGTACTTC
TRBJ2-5 | TRBV28 | . | . | 13 | CASSLTGSETQYF | TGTGCCAGCAGTTTAACAGGGAGCGAGACCCAGTACTTC
TRBJ2-1 | TRBV28 | few | . | 11 | CASKAGNEQFF | TGTGCCAGCAAGGCGGGAAATGAGCAGTTCTTC
TRBJ2-3 | TRBV10-3 | . | . | 15 | CAISGDKTSTDTQYF | TGTGCCATCAGTGGGGACAAAACTAGCACAGATACGCAGTATTTT
TRBJ1-5 | TRBV10-3 | . | TRBD1 | 15 | CAIRAGQIINQPQHF | TGTGCCATCAGAGCGGGACAGATAATAAATCAGCCCCAGCATTTT
TRBJ1-1 | TRBV7-8 | . | . | 18 | CASSLTGTAFGLNTEAFF | TGTGCCAGCAGCTTAACAGGGACGGCTTTCGGCCTGAACACTGAAGCTTTCTTT
TRBJ2-7 | TRBV7-2 | . | TRBD1 | 15 | CASSPRTGHSYEQYF | TGTGCCAGCAGCCCCCGGACAGGGCACTCCTACGAGCAGTACTTC
TRBJ2-3 | TRBV27 | . | . | 17 | CASSLFFGWKSTDTQYF | TGTGCCAGCAGTTTATTTTTCGGCTGGAAATCCACAGATACGCAGTATTTT
TRBJ1-5 | TRBV30 | few | . | 13 | CAWSVRGAQPQHF | TGTGCCTGGAGTGTAAGGGGCGCGCAGCCCCAGCATTTT
TRBJ1-5 | TRBV7-2 | medium-sized | . | 15 | CASSLEGDVNQPQHF | TGTGCCAGCAGCTTAGAAGGGGACGTAAATCAGCCCCAGCATTTT
TRBJ1-4 | TRBV28 | . | TRBD1 | 14 | CASRPGQTNEKLFF | TGTGCCAGCAGACCGGGACAGACTAATGAAAAACTGTTTTTT
TRBJ2-1 | TRBV29-1 | few | TRBD2 | 16 | CSVEPRGGEAYNEQFF | TGCAGCGTTGAACCCCGGGGAGGGGAGGCCTACAATGAGCAGTTCTTC
TRBJ2-1 | TRBV18 | . | TRBD1 | 12 | CASSRQGDEQFF | TGTGCCAGCTCACGACAGGGTGATGAGCAGTTCTTC
TRBJ2-7 | TRBV11-2 | . | . | 12 | CASSSGSYEQYF | TGTGCCAGCAGCTCCGGGTCCTACGAGCAGTACTTC
TRBJ2-7 | TRBV27 | . | . | 12 | CASSKQGFEQYF | TGTGCCAGCAGCAAACAGGGTTTCGAGCAGTACTTC
TRBJ2-3 | TRBV2 | . | TRBD2 | 18 | CASSESEASGPFTDTQYF | TGTGCCAGCAGTGAAAGTGAGGCTAGCGGCCCGTTCACAGATACGCAGTATTTT
TRBJ2-7 | TRBV10-2 | . | TRBD1 | 14 | CASTGQGGWHEQYF | TGCGCCAGTACGGGACAGGGGGGCTGGCACGAGCAGTACTTC
TRBJ2-5 | TRBV7-2 | . | . | 15 | CASSLGGGRQETQYF | TGTGCCAGCAGCCTGGGCGGCGGGCGACAAGAGACCCAGTACTTC
TRBJ2-4 | TRBV28 | few | TRBD2 | 14 | CASSFGPGGDIQYF | TGTGCCAGCAGTTTCGGACCGGGAGGGGACATTCAGTACTTC